Presented here are 12 T cell receptor beta chains from one specimen sequenced in a study of blood T cells in healthy people across ages. Primed by a sample-barcoded 5' primer and a J-beta primer mix, a second PCR proceeded for about 6 to 11 cycles. TCRdb analysed the 5' RACE reads with MiXCR anew, one entry per CDR3 protein. The table records 870,000 or so distinct CDR3 sequences, 29% of them present only once. The sequenced sample was blood. Every receptor here comes from a woman aged 80 or older in good health.

This clonotype was seen at least ten times. The chain uses TRBV6-5 and TRBJ1-2; 8 bases are shared with TRBD1. Per the germline V gene, CDR1 is MNHEY and CDR2 is SVGAGI. The CDR3 extends over 14 amino acids. The J segment lost 6 bases and the V segment lost 6 bases, leaving 9 bases of the junction unmatched. CDR3 amino acids: CASSETGGLHGYTF. Written as DNA, the CDR3 is TGTGCCAGCAGCGAAACAGGGGGATTGCATGGCTACACCTTC.

This rearrangement joins TRBV5-1 to TRBJ2-1; D is unresolved. The CDR3 sequence is 15 residues long. CDR1 is SGHRS and CDR2 is YFSETQ in the germline V gene. The V and J ends lost 4 bases and 0 bases respectively, with 11 bases between them. CDR3 sequence: CASSTDPSSYNEQFF. CDR3 nucleotide sequence: TGCGCCAGCAGCACGGACCCGAGCTCCTACAATGAGCAGTTCTTC.

This clonotype has at least ten counts. V usage is TRBV6-2 or TRBV6-3 and J usage is TRBJ2-7, with TRBD1 matching 8 bases. CDR1 and CDR2 (germline): MNHEY, SVGEGT. The CDR3 loop spans 12 amino acids. The trim removed 8 bases at V and 4 bases at J, leaving 4 bases unmatched. CDR3 in DNA: TGTGCCAGCGGGGACAGGCCGTACGAGCAGTACTTC. Residues: CASGDRPYEQYF.

The V gene is TRBV30, the J gene TRBJ1-4; maybe TRBD1 (6 bases). The CDR3 covers 15 residues. Germline V gives CDR1 GTSNPN, CDR2 SVGIG (reference sequence). With 3 bases removed from V and 8 bases from J, the gap between germline ends came to 19 bases. The CDR3: CAWRTPGGPGEKLFF. As DNA, the CDR3 is TGTGCCTGGAGAACCCCCGGGGGGCCAGGGGAAAAACTGTTTTTT.

A word on this clonotype: This may be a read error, as it is one base from a much larger clone. V is TRBV6-5 and J is TRBJ2-1; no clear D. CDR3 length equals 14 residues. Germline values: CDR1 MNHEY, CDR2 SVGAGI. DNA of the CDR3: TGTGCCAACAGTCAGCCATCCCCCCCATACGAGCAGTTCTTC. Protein: CANSQPSPPYEQFF.

The genes are TRBV7-3 and TRBJ2-1; D is undetermined. CDR3 length: 16 residues. V was pared by 4 bases and J by 0 bases, with 13 bases between. Per germline, CDR1 SGHTA and CDR2 FQGTGA. The CDR3 region is CASSSPGESSYNEQFF. The CDR3 DNA reads as TGTGCCAGCAGCTCACCAGGCGAGAGCTCCTACAATGAGCAGTTCTTC.

V and J are TRBV11-1 and TRBJ2-7, with 10 nucleotides matching TRBD2. The J call may be in error: the DNA end matches TRBJ2-5 better. The germline V gene has CDR1 SGHAT and CDR2 FQDESV (reference sequence). The CDR3 has 16 residues. The CDR3 reads CASSLSLAGELETQYF. The CDR3, as DNA: TGTGCCAGCAGCTTAAGCCTAGCGGGGGAACTGGAGACCCAGTACTTC.

This clonotype was seen a few times. The rearrangement links TRBV5-1 to TRBJ2-3, with a possible D match to TRBD1 (5 bases). CDR3 length equals 15 residues. Trimming cost V 4 bases and J 2 bases, with 14 bases left between them. Germline CDR1 is SGHRS and CDR2 is YFSETQ. CDR3 amino acids: CASSPDGANTDTQYF. Written as DNA, the CDR3 is TGCGCCAGCAGCCCAGATGGGGCTAACACAGATACGCAGTATTTT.

The genes are TRBV11-2 and TRBJ2-3; tentative D call: TRBD2 (6 bases). The V gene's germline CDR1 is SGHAT and CDR2 FQNNGV. The V end lost 5 bases, the J end lost 8 bases, and 17 bases lay between the germline ends. This CDR3 has 14 amino acids. CDR3 in DNA: TGTGCCAGCAGCCCCTTGTCCGGGACTTTTACGCAGTATTTT. Encoded protein: CASSPLSGTFTQYF. The whole variable domain, filled in from reference TRBV11-2 and TRBJ2-3, reads EAGVAQSPRYKIIEKRQSVAFWCNPISGHATLYWYQQILGQGPKLLIQFQNNGVVDDSQLPKDRFSAERLKGVDSTLKIQPAKLEDSAVYLCASSPLSGTFTQYFGPGTRLTVL.

The chain links TRBV5-1 to TRBJ1-1; TRBD1 matches at 11 bases. The ends lost 7 bases at V and 9 bases at J; junction bases unmatched: 8. The CDR3 extends over 13 amino acids. CDR1 and CDR2 from the germline V gene are SGHRS and YFSETQ. The CDR3 DNA sequence: TGCGCCAGCGGGACAGGGGGGACCCCTAAAGCTTTCTTT. This sequence encodes CASGTGGTPKAFF.

In this sample, this clonotype turned up a few times. The CDR3: CASSYPAGASYEQYF. CDR3 in DNA: TGTGCCAGCAGTTACCCAGCGGGAGCCTCCTACGAGCAGTACTTC. This chain joins TRBV6-9 and TRBJ2-7, with 8 nucleotides matching TRBD2. The germline CDR1 and CDR2 sequences are MNHGY and SVAAGI. The CDR3 is made up of 15 amino acids. V was pared by 3 bases and J by 0 bases, with 4 bases of the junction left unmatched.

This clonotype has more than one count but fewer than ten. A single base separates this from a much larger clone, so it may be a read error. The chain carries TRBV12-3 or TRBV12-4 and TRBJ2-1, with D possibly matching TRBD1 (6 bases). V lost 7 bases and J 0 bases, leaving 13 bases between the germline ends. CDR3 size: 15 residues. This chain's CDR3 is CASKEQGPSYNEQFF. CDR3 bases: TGTGCCAGCAAAGAGCAGGGGCCCTCCTACAATGAGCAGTTCTTC.